This TCR beta chain was retrieved from a study of blood T cell repertoires in COVID-19. This clone was seen a handful of times. The repertoire was sequenced with immunoSEQ multiplex PCR; TCRdb's copy has only in-frame clones and lacks some. The table includes approximately 250,000 clones, approximately 91% detected once. Germline values: CDR1 LGHNA, CDR2 YNFKEQ. The CDR3 contains 17 residues. With 0 bases clipped from V and 5 bases from J, the junction kept 4 bases outside the gene matches. V gene TRBV4-2 combines with J gene TRBJ2-2, with 12 bases aligning to TRBD2. The source of this sequence is a man in his thirties or forties with COVID-19, enrolled during active disease. The sequenced sample was peripheral blood. The CDR3, as DNA: TGTGCCAGCAGCCAAGATGGGACTAGCGGGCGAACCGGGGAGCTGTTTTTT. This gives the protein CASSQDGTSGRTGELFF.